This entry lists 16 T cell receptor beta chains sequenced from one sample in a study of shared clonotypes between healthy human individuals. The data were produced by immunoSEQ multiplex PCR, yet TCRdb's version contains in-frame clones alone and is incomplete. This sample has about 2.4 million clones, with roughly 93% found just once. Sequencing was carried out using naive CD4+ T cells from PBMCs. Subset given: CD45RA+ positively selected. All receptors derive from a man aged 18 to 35 in good health. Some clones in this sample may be carry-over from other donors' samples.

J is TRBJ2-5 and V is TRBV4-2; perhaps TRBD2 as D (5 bases). With 4 bases removed from V and 9 bases from J, the gap between germline ends came to 15 bases. The CDR3 length is 13 residues. The germline V gene has CDR1 LGHNA and CDR2 YNFKEQ. The CDR3 protein is CASSLDNRGSQYF. CDR3 bases: TGTGCCAGCAGCCTAGATAATCGAGGGTCCCAGTACTTC.

The rearrangement links TRBV27 to TRBJ2-3; no clear D gene. Germline V gene data show CDR1 as MNHEY and CDR2 as SMNVEV (reference sequence). With 3 bases removed from V and 0 bases from J, the gap between germline ends came to 7 bases. The CDR3 sequence is 14 residues long. Written as DNA, the CDR3 is TGTGCCAGCAGTTTGGACGGAAGCACAGATACGCAGTATTTT. It translates to CASSLDGSTDTQYF.

The rearrangement joins TRBV30 to TRBJ1-6, with a tentative D call TRBD1 (6 bases). CDR1 and CDR2 (germline): GTSNPN, SVGIG (reference sequence). V lost 0 bases and J lost 0, with 12 bases in between. This CDR3 has 17 residues. The CDR3 sequence is CAWSVTQGSSYNSPLHF. CDR3 sequence (DNA): TGTGCCTGGAGTGTAACGCAGGGGAGCTCCTATAATTCACCCCTCCACTTT.

The chain recombines TRBV7-3 with TRBJ2-2; tentative D call: TRBD2 (5 bases). V was pared by 5 bases and J by 0 bases, with 13 bases between. CDR3 length: 16 residues. Per germline, CDR1 SGHTA and CDR2 FQGTGA. In nucleotides, the CDR3 is TGTGCCAGCAGCGAGGGCCAGGTTACGAACACCGGGGAGCTGTTTTTT. Translating gives CASSEGQVTNTGELFF.

V and J are TRBV11-2 and TRBJ1-2; D is possibly TRBD1 (5 bases). Germline V gene sequence: CDR1 SGHAT, CDR2 FQNNGV. CDR3 length equals 12 residues. Trimming took 0 bases from V and 14 from J, leaving 13 bases between them. CDR3 residues: CASSLDSQGGTF. Here the CDR3 DNA reads TGTGCCAGCAGCTTAGATTCGCAGGGCGGAACCTTC.

This chain connects TRBV5-1 to TRBJ2-1; tentatively, D is TRBD2 (7 bases). This CDR3 is built from 16 residues. The germline V and J ends were trimmed by 3 bases and 2 bases, with 15 bases remaining between them. Germline CDR1 reads SGHRS; CDR2 reads YFSETQ. CDR3 sequence reads: CASSSGEGGPYNEQFF. The CDR3 DNA is TGCGCCAGCAGCTCAGGAGAGGGGGGGCCCTACAATGAGCAGTTCTTC.

J is TRBJ2-1 and V is TRBV7-9; perhaps TRBD2 as D (5 bases). The CDR3 spans 14 residues. The germline CDR1 and CDR2 sequences are SEHNR and FQNEAQ (reference sequence). The V end lost 4 bases, the J end lost 5 bases, and 12 bases lay between the germline ends. The CDR3 loop is CASSSWTLNNEQFF. The CDR3 nucleotides are TGTGCCAGCAGCTCCTGGACTTTGAACAATGAGCAGTTCTTC.

This chain links TRBV11-2 with TRBJ2-1; D not certain. The CDR3 length is 15 residues. Trimming removed 0 bases from V and 0 bases from J, with 6 bases in between. Germline V lookup: CDR1 SGHAT, CDR2 FQNNGV. This CDR3 reads CASSLDPGSYNEQFF. For the CDR3, the DNA is TGTGCCAGCAGCTTAGACCCGGGCTCCTACAATGAGCAGTTCTTC.

The chain uses TRBV9 and TRBJ2-1; tentatively, D is TRBD1 (6 bases). This CDR3 is built from 12 residues. With 4 bases removed from V and 12 bases from J, the gap between germline ends came to 14 bases. Looked up from germline, CDR1 is SGDLS and CDR2 is YYNGEE. The CDR3 DNA sequence: TGTGCCAGCAGCTCCAACAGGGATCGGCAGTTCTTC. This gives the protein CASSSNRDRQFF.

This clone has just one count. The rearrangement links TRBV28 to TRBJ1-4; D is unclear. The V gene's germline CDR1 is MDHEN and CDR2 SYDVKM. The CDR3 loop spans 14 amino acids. V dropped 3 bases and J dropped 8 bases, with 13 bases sitting between them. The CDR3 here is CASSFSRDGEKLFF. The CDR3 nucleotides are TGTGCCAGCAGTTTCTCCCGAGATGGGGAAAAACTGTTTTTT. The full variable domain, completed using reference TRBV28 and TRBJ1-4, is DVKVTQSSRYLVKRTGEKVFLECVQDMDHENMFWYRQDPGLGLRLIYFSYDVKMKEKGDIPEGYSVSREKKERFSLILESASTNQTSMYLCASSFSRDGEKLFFGSGTQLSVL.

J is TRBJ2-1 and V is TRBV10-3; TRBD2 matches at 10 bases. Germline-derived CDR1 and CDR2 are ENHRY and SYGVKD. V trimming: 6 bases; J trimming: 4 bases; junction bases outside the gene matches: 9. The CDR3 runs to 16 residues. CDR3 protein: CAISFLPAGGYNEQFF. The CDR3 region has the DNA TGTGCCATCAGCTTCCTCCCAGCGGGAGGGTACAATGAGCAGTTCTTC.

The rearrangement links TRBV28 to TRBJ1-5; D is undetermined. Germline V CDR1 and CDR2: MDHEN, SYDVKM. This CDR3 has 15 amino acids. V was cut by 6 bases and J by 7 bases, with 19 bases left in between. CDR3 sequence reads: CASRPHTAVSQPQHF. In DNA form, the CDR3 reads TGTGCCAGCAGACCCCATACCGCCGTAAGCCAGCCCCAGCATTTT.

This chain links TRBV5-1 with TRBJ1-1; no reliable D call. CDR3 length: 16 amino acids. Germline V gene sequence: CDR1 SGHRS, CDR2 YFSETQ. Trimming left V 0 bases short and J 0 bases short, with 12 bases between. This CDR3 reads CASSLGPSGMNTEAFF. DNA of the CDR3: TGCGCCAGCAGCTTGGGTCCTTCGGGGATGAACACTGAAGCTTTCTTT.

This clone occurred a few times. The V gene is TRBV7-2, the J gene TRBJ1-4; 7 bases line up with TRBD1. The CDR3 length is 12 residues. The trim removed 6 bases at V and 10 bases at J, leaving 5 bases unmatched. Per the germline V gene, CDR1 is SGHTA and CDR2 is FQGNSA. The CDR3 protein is CASSNPGGKLFF. CDR3 DNA sequence: TGTGCCAGCAGTAACCCAGGGGGAAAACTGTTTTTT.

To note about this clone: Other DNA sequences from this sample encode an identical CDR3 as well. CDR3 DNA sequence: TGTGCCAGCTCACCGGGGCGGGGGCCCTACGAGCAGTACTTC. Residues: CASSPGRGPYEQYF. This chain uses TRBV18 with TRBJ2-7, with a tentative D call TRBD2 (7 bases). Between the trimmed V and J ends, which lost 3 bases and 2 bases, there was a span of 11 bases. Looked up from germline, CDR1 is KGHSH and CDR2 is LQKENI. The CDR3 loop spans 14 amino acids.

V and J are TRBV27 and TRBJ1-2; D gene uncertain. V gave up 5 bases and J gave up 4 bases, with 14 bases separating them. The germline CDR1 and CDR2 sequences are MNHEY and SMNVEV (reference sequence). The CDR3 is 14 residues long. In DNA, the CDR3 is TGTGCCAGCAGTCTCATTGGTGGTCCCTATGGCTACACCTTC. Its translation: CASSLIGGPYGYTF.